The text below deals with one T cell receptor beta chain. Germline V CDR1 and CDR2: ENHRY, SYGVKD. The V gene lost 2 bases and the J gene lost 2 bases, with 10 bases spanning the gap. CDR3 size: 14 residues. The sample comes from a study of blood T cell repertoires in COVID-19. Study overall: Donors in the United States, Italy and Spain gave samples during acute or convalescent COVID-19. In each case, the material was cDNA or gDNA derived from T cells, B-cell-depleted T cells, or PBMCs.

Per the original data handling: Nucleated cell counts were estimated from reference gene primer amplification. Clones were read by immunoSEQ multiplex PCR, and TCRdb kept only the in-frame ones, dropping some. The DNA was the basis for D and trimming; V, J and clone size are from that table. The profile shows about 27,000 clones, 80% to 90% of them singletons. The sequenced material came from peripheral blood. This clonotype was obtained from a woman aged 45-59 years with active COVID-19. This sequence joins TRBV10-3 and TRBJ2-7; possible D gene TRBD1, 5 bases. CDR3: CAISEGQGPYEQYF. The CDR3 bases are TGTGCCATCAGTGAGGGGCAGGGCCCCTACGAGCAGTACTTC.